This T cell receptor beta chain derives from a study of T cell responses to AZD1222 COVID-19 vaccine. Study-wide background: Some second doses came at about 4 weeks and others at about 12 weeks; these were pooled. Study observations and caveats: Regions 160-218 and 743-854 held dominance among vaccine-associated CD4 TCRs, which spanned spike. Repertoire sampling happened only post peak T cell response.

The germline V gene has CDR1 SGHTA and CDR2 FQGNSA. This CDR3 has 15 residues. V lost 1 base and J lost 2, with 9 bases in between. Points on this clone: The antigen is not known.

The data were produced by immunoSEQ multiplex PCR, yet TCRdb's version contains in-frame clones alone and is incomplete. The data contain tens of thousands of clones, approximately 92% of them singletons. J is TRBJ1-5 and V is TRBV7-2; D not resolved. The sample here was peripheral blood, taken on day 0 of AZD1222 vaccination. This TCR was sampled from an adult in good health. CDR3 in DNA: TGTGCCAGCAGCTTAGGTCGGCGTGGCAATCAGCCCCAGCATTTT. Residues: CASSLGRRGNQPQHF.